This TCR beta chain comes out of a study of T cell repertoires in cytomegalovirus infection. In this sample, this clonotype turned up a few times. Using its own MiXCR run on the reads, TCRdb lists one record per CDR3 protein. Among fewer than 550,000 distinct CDR3 sequences listed, more than 20% were seen once. Germline V gives CDR1 DFQATT, CDR2 SNEGSKA (reference sequence). The junction had 6 bases not matched to a gene; V was cut back by 3 bases and J by 0 bases. The length of the CDR3 is 17 residues. The clonotype originates from a human donor in good health (CMV status not recorded). Some clones in this sample may be carry-over from other donors' samples. Source material: PBMCs. The rearrangement links TRBV20-1 to TRBJ2-3; 13 nucleotides line up with TRBD2. In DNA form, the CDR3 reads TGCAGTGCTAGGGGACTAGCGGGGCTCACTAGCACAGATACGCAGTATTTT. Encoded protein: CSARGLAGLTSTDTQYF.